This T cell receptor beta chain was recovered during a study of blood T cell repertoires in COVID-19. In the study overall: Specimens from acute and convalescent COVID-19 originated in the United States, Italy and Spain.

Trimming took 6 bases from V and 4 from J, leaving 15 bases between them. The CDR3 is 14 amino acids. CDR1 MNHEY and CDR2 SVGEGT come from the germline V gene. Here immunoSEQ multiplex PCR was the method, and the copy in TCRdb shows in-frame clones only, minus some. The sample lists around 500,000 clones, 85% to 90% seen once, with about 2% in the top ten. Researchers sorted participants into cohorts using their self-reported clinical history. V usage is TRBV6-2 or TRBV6-3 and J usage is TRBJ2-5, with D possibly TRBD1 on 5 matching bases. Material: PBMCs or T cells enriched from blood (not recorded which). The source of this sequence is a woman between 35 and 50 years old who had recovered from COVID-19. In DNA form, the CDR3 reads TGTGCCAGCAGCGTACCTTGGCAGGGAGAGACCCAGTACTTC. Amino acids: CASSVPWQGETQYF.